These T cell receptor beta chains were read from a single sample in a study of human T cells and chemical hapten exposure. TCRdb redid the calling of the RACE reads with MiXCR, one entry per CDR3 protein. The sample yields some 96,000 distinct CDR3 sequences, 25% to 30% seen once. Sequenced material: whole blood, taken in connection with sensitization to the hapten diphenylcyclopropenone (DPC). Receptor source: a man in his forties with alopecia areata. Some clones in this sample may be carry-over from other donors' samples. The CDR3 runs from the conserved cysteine through the conserved F or W. A D gene is named only where the DNA matches it firmly. The size of a clone is reported for some rows only, either as once, few or many, or as a class for expanded clones.

clone size	V gene	J gene	D gene	CDR3 protein	CDR3 DNA
.	TRBV6-2/TRBV6-3	TRBJ1-5	.	CASQGSTRNQPQHF	TGTGCCAGTCAGGGTTCGACCAGGAATCAGCCCCAGCATTTT
few	TRBV20-1	TRBJ1-5	.	CSADHQDIIRGNQPQHF	TGCAGTGCTGACCACCAGGACATTATCAGGGGCAATCAGCCCCAGCATTTT
few	TRBV2	TRBJ2-7	TRBD1	CASGGQNYEQYF	TGTGCCAGCGGGGGACAGAACTACGAGCAGTACTTC
.	TRBV6-1	TRBJ1-5	.	CASSYERNQPQHF	TGTGCCAGCAGTTATGAAAGAAATCAGCCCCAGCATTTT
few	TRBV10-3	TRBJ2-7	.	CAIKGQGPGEQYF	TGTGCCATCAAAGGTCAGGGGCCTGGCGAGCAGTACTTC
few	TRBV12-3/TRBV12-4	TRBJ1-6	.	CASSPTRGANSPLHF	TGTGCCAGCAGTCCGACACGTGGGGCGAATTCACCCCTCCACTTT
few	TRBV7-3	TRBJ2-3	TRBD2	CASSSEQEGGDTQYF	TGTGCCAGCAGCTCAGAGCAAGAGGGAGGGGATACGCAGTATTTT
once	TRBV25-1	TRBJ2-7	.	CASSALILPYEQYF	TGTGCCAGCAGTGCCCTGATATTACCCTACGAGCAGTACTTC
.	TRBV27	TRBJ2-3	TRBD2	CASSFFLAGDGTDTQYF	TGTGCCAGCAGTTTCTTTCTAGCGGGAGATGGCACAGATACGCAGTATTTT
.	TRBV29-1	TRBJ2-6	.	CSVARGGSGANVLTF	TGCAGCGTTGCTAGGGGTGGCTCTGGGGCCAACGTCCTGACTTTC
.	TRBV27	TRBJ2-6	.	CASLPGRRTSGANVLTF	TGTGCCAGTCTACCGGGACGGAGAACCTCTGGGGCCAACGTCCTGACTTTC
many	TRBV7-6	TRBJ2-6	TRBD1	CASSLADRGTGANVLTF	TGTGCCAGCAGCTTAGCGGACAGGGGGACTGGGGCCAACGTCCTGACTTTC
.	TRBV5-1	TRBJ2-3	.	CASSAGTSADTQYF	TGCGCCAGCAGCGCCGGGACCTCCGCAGATACGCAGTATTTT
few	TRBV12-3/TRBV12-4	TRBJ1-6	.	CASTYSRAHSPLHF	TGTGCCAGCACCTACAGCCGGGCGCATTCACCCCTCCACTTT
many	TRBV29-1	TRBJ1-1	TRBD1	CSGKQGVGTEAFF	TGCAGCGGAAAACAGGGGGTCGGGACTGAAGCTTTCTTT
.	TRBV5-4	TRBJ2-1	TRBD1	CASSLQGSGLHEQFF	TGTGCCAGCAGCCTACAGGGGTCCGGATTGCATGAGCAGTTCTTC
.	TRBV20-1	TRBJ1-5	TRBD1	CSALSRSLDRGNFF	TGCAGTGCTTTGTCCCGGTCCCTGGACAGGGGTAATTTTTTT
.	TRBV6-6	TRBJ1-5	.	CASSQGTVSNQPQHF	TGTGCCAGCAGTCAAGGGACGGTAAGCAATCAGCCCCAGCATTTT
.	TRBV4-1	TRBJ2-1	TRBD2	CASSQETSGSKFSYNEQFF	TGCGCCAGCAGCCAAGAGACCAGCGGGAGCAAGTTTAGTTACAATGAGCAGTTCTTC
many	TRBV20-1	TRBJ2-3	.	CSARAPLLNTQYF	TGCAGTGCTAGGGCCCCACTTTTGAATACGCAGTATTTT
.	TRBV18	TRBJ1-4	.	CASSPLRDSTEKLFF	TGTGCCAGCTCACCACTGCGGGACTCCACTGAAAAACTGTTTTTT
.	TRBV7-9	TRBJ2-1	TRBD1	CASSLGQLYNEQFF	TGTGCCAGCAGCTTGGGACAGCTGTACAATGAGCAGTTCTTC
many	TRBV12-3/TRBV12-4	TRBJ2-6	.	CASSFSSGAMISGANVLTF	TGTGCCAGCAGTTTCTCGTCAGGGGCTATGATCTCTGGGGCCAACGTCCTGACTTTC
.	TRBV23-1	TRBJ2-1	.	CASSPYSGRRDPPSSYNEQFF	TGCGCCAGCAGTCCATATTCGGGGCGACGGGACCCTCCTAGCTCCTACAATGAGCAGTTCTTC
.	TRBV2	TRBJ1-1	.	CASSEEQGGGTEAFF	TGTGCCAGCAGTGAGGAACAGGGCGGCGGGACTGAAGCTTTCTTT
few	TRBV7-9	TRBJ2-3	TRBD1	CASSLGSGGTDTQYF	TGTGCCAGCAGCTTAGGATCAGGGGGAACAGATACGCAGTATTTT
.	TRBV5-1	TRBJ2-7	.	CASSLDPHREQYF	TGCGCCAGCAGCTTGGACCCACATCGGGAGCAGTACTTC
.	TRBV6-2/TRBV6-3	TRBJ2-7	.	CASRLRLIYEQYF	TGTGCCAGCAGACTGAGGCTGATCTACGAGCAGTACTTC
few	TRBV6-5	TRBJ2-7	TRBD2	CASSIASGSSNEQYF	TGTGCCAGCAGTATAGCTAGCGGGAGTAGCAACGAGCAGTACTTC
.	TRBV5-4	TRBJ2-3	TRBD2	CASSSSGSSLDTQYF	TGTGCCAGCAGCTCAAGCGGGAGCTCTCTAGATACGCAGTATTTT
few	TRBV7-9	TRBJ2-3	.	CASSAQSWGTDTQYF	TGTGCCAGCAGCGCCCAGTCATGGGGCACAGATACGCAGTATTTT
.	TRBV3-1	TRBJ2-7	.	CASTAGTYSYEQYF	TGTGCCAGCACTGCCGGGACATACTCCTACGAGCAGTACTTC
.	TRBV2	TRBJ2-5	.	CASSGTETQYF	TGTGCCAGCAGTGGGACAGAGACCCAGTACTTC
few	TRBV5-1	TRBJ2-1	TRBD2	CASSLALAGDGEQFF	TGCGCCAGCAGCTTGGCACTAGCGGGGGACGGTGAGCAGTTCTTC
few	TRBV6-5	TRBJ1-4	.	CASSQDRADEKLFF	TGTGCCAGCAGTCAGGACCGTGCTGATGAAAAACTGTTTTTT
once	TRBV24-1	TRBJ1-5	.	CATSARLWQPQHF	TGTGCCACCAGCGCCAGGTTGTGGCAGCCCCAGCATTTT
few	TRBV15	TRBJ1-1	.	CATSRGEDQREAFF	TGTGCCACCAGCAGAGGGGAGGACCAACGAGAAGCTTTCTTT
.	TRBV12-3/TRBV12-4	TRBJ1-5	.	CASSFGRDQPQHF	TGTGCCAGCAGTTTTGGTAGGGATCAGCCCCAGCATTTT
.	TRBV28	TRBJ1-2	.	CAVIGVPDGDTF	TGTGCCGTCATAGGGGTCCCGGATGGCGACACCTTC
few	TRBV20-1	TRBJ1-4	.	CSGIAKTPYEKLFF	TGCAGTGGCATAGCGAAGACACCCTACGAAAAACTGTTTTTT
few	TRBV3-1	TRBJ2-2	.	CASSPQGCTGELFF	TGTGCCAGCAGCCCCCAGGGGTGCACCGGGGAGCTGTTTTTT
few	TRBV20-1	TRBJ2-5	TRBD2	CSATLASGVMQETQYF	TGCAGTGCAACTCTAGCTAGCGGGGTAATGCAAGAGACCCAGTACTTC
few	TRBV28	TRBJ2-3	TRBD1	CASSELPGTGGTDTQYF	TGTGCCAGCAGTGAGCTTCCCGGGACAGGGGGTACAGATACGCAGTATTTT
.	TRBV28	TRBJ2-4	.	CASSFSAFQAKNIQYF	TGTGCCAGCAGTTTCTCGGCATTCCAAGCCAAAAACATTCAGTACTTC
.	TRBV12-3/TRBV12-4	TRBJ2-3	.	CASCLIPDTQYF	TGTGCCAGCTGCTTAATTCCAGATACGCAGTATTTT
.	TRBV29-1	TRBJ2-3	TRBD2	CSVEGSGSYTDTQYF	TGCAGCGTTGAAGGTAGCGGGAGTTACACAGATACGCAGTATTTT
.	TRBV7-9	TRBJ2-3	.	CASSPERGTDTQYF	TGTGCCAGCAGCCCTGAGAGGGGCACAGATACGCAGTATTTT
many	TRBV7-6	TRBJ2-7	.	CASSLEQGYYEQYF	TGTGCCAGCAGCCTCGAACAGGGCTACTACGAGCAGTACTTC
few	TRBV28	TRBJ2-1	.	CASSTGGAAGGKNEQFF	TGTGCCAGCAGCACAGGGGGCGCGGCGGGAGGGAAGAATGAGCAGTTCTTC
few	TRBV7-2	TRBJ2-3	TRBD2	CASSLVAGNTDTQYF	TGTGCCAGCAGCTTAGTAGCGGGTAATACAGATACGCAGTATTTT
.	TRBV4-3	TRBJ1-1	.	CASSQFTGVTEAFF	TGCGCCAGCAGCCAATTCACGGGGGTGACTGAAGCTTTCTTT
few	TRBV20-1	TRBJ2-7	.	CSAYYGQNYEQYF	TGCAGTGCTTACTACGGACAGAACTACGAGCAGTACTTC
.	TRBV27	TRBJ1-5	.	CASSQTPLFESNQPQHF	TGTGCCAGCAGCCAAACCCCCTTATTCGAGAGCAATCAGCCCCAGCATTTT
.	TRBV12-3/TRBV12-4	TRBJ2-1	.	CASSPGTSYNEQFF	TGTGCCAGCAGTCCCGGGACTTCCTACAATGAGCAGTTCTTC
few	TRBV20-1	TRBJ2-1	.	CSARQMHEQFF	TGCAGTGCTAGACAGATGCATGAGCAGTTCTTC
many	TRBV3-1	TRBJ2-2	TRBD2	CASSHSTSASTGELFF	TGTGCCAGCAGCCACAGTACTAGCGCCTCCACCGGGGAGCTGTTTTTT
many	TRBV9	TRBJ2-7	.	CASSVASGAPVYF	.